These T cell receptor beta chains were read from a single sample in a study of shared clonotypes between healthy human individuals. Assay: immunoSEQ multiplex PCR; the TCRdb copy retains only in-frame clones and omits some. The sample contains fewer than 1 million clones, roughly 96% of which appear only once. Sample: naive CD8+ T cells sorted from blood. The receptors were sampled from a man younger than 40 in good health. Both conserved end residues are part of each CDR3. D genes are given only for firm matches. Clone size appears in some rows only: once, few, many, or a class for an expanded clone.

V gene	clone size	D gene	J gene	CDR3 DNA	CDR3 protein
TRBV6-5	-	TRBD2	TRBJ2-3	TGTGCCAGCAGCTTAGCGGGGGACACAGATACGCAGTATTTT	CASSLAGDTDTQYF
TRBV7-2	-	-	TRBJ2-1	TGTGCCAGCAGCTTAGCTAACCTCGATGAGCAGTTCTTC	CASSLANLDEQFF
TRBV6-1	-	-	TRBJ1-5	TGTGCCAGCAGTGAAGCGGGCGGTGCGTATAGCAATCAGCCCCAGCATTTT	CASSEAGGAYSNQPQHF
TRBV27	-	TRBD2	TRBJ2-1	TGTGCCAGCAGTCCCGGACTAGCCTCCTACAATGAGCAGTTCTTC	CASSPGLASYNEQFF
TRBV25-1	few	-	TRBJ2-2	TGTGCCAGCTCATCCGGGGAGCTGTTTTTT	CASSSGELFF
TRBV9	-	TRBD2	TRBJ2-1	TGTGCCAGCAGCGTAGCCCCCGTCCTAGCGGGAGGTAACCCTGAGCAGTTCTTC	CASSVAPVLAGGNPEQFF
TRBV29-1	-	TRBD1	TRBJ2-7	TGCAGCGTTAGCGGGACAGGGGTGTCAGGGGACTTTCTCTACGAGCAGTACTTC	CSVSGTGVSGDFLYEQYF
TRBV29-1	-	-	TRBJ2-7	TGCAGCGTTCAGGGCAGGGTTACCTACGAGCAGTACTTC	CSVQGRVTYEQYF
TRBV15	-	-	TRBJ2-3	TGTGCCACCAGCAAACGACAGGTCTCAGATACGCAGTATTTT	CATSKRQVSDTQYF
TRBV6-1	-	TRBD1	TRBJ2-1	TGTGCCAGCAGTGAAGTACAGGGGGTCTACAATGAGCAGTTCTTC	CASSEVQGVYNEQFF
TRBV5-1	-	-	TRBJ2-1	TGCGCCAGCAGCTTGGCCAACCCTACCCCCTACAATGAGCAGTTCTTC	CASSLANPTPYNEQFF
TRBV7-9	-	-	TRBJ2-7	TGTGCCAGCAGCTCGATGAGGCCAGGGCGAAAGAACGAGCAGTACTTC	CASSSMRPGRKNEQYF
TRBV29-1	-	-	TRBJ1-1	TGCAGCGTTCGGGTCGTTCCCAACATGAACACTGAAGCTTTCTTT	CSVRVVPNMNTEAFF
TRBV27	-	-	TRBJ2-7	TGTGCCAGCAGTTTGCAGGGGAGCTACGAGCAGTACTTC	CASSLQGSYEQYF
TRBV6-1	-	-	TRBJ2-7	TGTGCCAGCAGTGAAGGGTTCGGACCGCCGGTAAGCTCCTACGAGCAGTACTTC	CASSEGFGPPVSSYEQYF
TRBV11-2	once	TRBD1	TRBJ2-5	TGTGCCAGCAGCTCACATTCCCGGACAGGGGAAGAGACCCAGTACTTC	CASSSHSRTGEETQYF